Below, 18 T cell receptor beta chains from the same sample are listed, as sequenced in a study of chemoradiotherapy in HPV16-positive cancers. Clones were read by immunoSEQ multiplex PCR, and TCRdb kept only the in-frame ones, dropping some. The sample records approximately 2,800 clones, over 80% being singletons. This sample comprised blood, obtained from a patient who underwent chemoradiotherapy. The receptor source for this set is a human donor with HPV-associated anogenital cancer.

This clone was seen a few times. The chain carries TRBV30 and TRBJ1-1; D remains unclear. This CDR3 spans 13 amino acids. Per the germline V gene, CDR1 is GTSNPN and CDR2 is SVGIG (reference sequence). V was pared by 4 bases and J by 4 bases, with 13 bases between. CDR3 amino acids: CAWMKASSTEAFF. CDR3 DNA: TGTGCCTGGATGAAGGCTTCGAGCACTGAAGCTTTCTTT.

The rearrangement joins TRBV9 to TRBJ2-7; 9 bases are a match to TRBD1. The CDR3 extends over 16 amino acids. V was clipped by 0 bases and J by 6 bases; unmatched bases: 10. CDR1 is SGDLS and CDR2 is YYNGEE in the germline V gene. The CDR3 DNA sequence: TGTGCCAGCAGCGTAGATCCGGGACAGGGAGGCTCCGAGCAGTACTTC. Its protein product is CASSVDPGQGGSEQYF.

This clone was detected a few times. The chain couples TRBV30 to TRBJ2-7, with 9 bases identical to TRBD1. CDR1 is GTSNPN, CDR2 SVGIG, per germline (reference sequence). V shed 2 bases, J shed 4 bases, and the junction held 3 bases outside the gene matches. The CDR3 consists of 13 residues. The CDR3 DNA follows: TGTGCCTGGAGTCGGGACAGGGCTTACGAGCAGTACTTC. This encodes CAWSRDRAYEQYF.

CDR3 sequence: CASSLEGPTNEKLFF. The CDR3 DNA is TGTGCCAGCAGCTTAGAAGGGCCAACTAATGAAAAACTGTTTTTT. The V and J genes are TRBV7-9 and TRBJ1-4; D not resolved. CDR3 length: 15 residues. Trimming took off 1 base at V and 0 bases at J, with 6 bases between the two ends. Germline-derived CDR1 and CDR2 are SEHNR and FQNEAQ (reference sequence).

The CDR3 DNA sequence: TGTGCCAGCAGCCAAGATTTCGGGAACACTGAAGCTTTCTTT. Amino acids: CASSQDFGNTEAFF. The rearrangement links TRBV14 to TRBJ1-1, with D unclear. Germline lookup yields CDR1 SGHDN and CDR2 FVKESK. Deletions cut 0 bases from V and 1 base from J, with 6 bases between. CDR3 length: 14 amino acids.

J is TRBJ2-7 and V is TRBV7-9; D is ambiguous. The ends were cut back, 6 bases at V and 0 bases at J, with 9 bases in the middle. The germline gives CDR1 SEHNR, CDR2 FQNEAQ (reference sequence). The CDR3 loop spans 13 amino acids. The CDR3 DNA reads TGTGCCAGCAGTGCAGAGTACTCCTACGAGCAGTACGTC. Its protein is CASSAEYSYEQYV.

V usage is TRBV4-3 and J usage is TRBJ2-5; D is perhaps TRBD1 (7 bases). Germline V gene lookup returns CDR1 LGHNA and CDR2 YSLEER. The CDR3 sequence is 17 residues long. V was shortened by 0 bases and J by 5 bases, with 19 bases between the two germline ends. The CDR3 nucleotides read TGCGCCAGCAGCCAAGACCACAATGCAGGGGGGCGGGAGACCCAGTACTTC. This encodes CASSQDHNAGGRETQYF.

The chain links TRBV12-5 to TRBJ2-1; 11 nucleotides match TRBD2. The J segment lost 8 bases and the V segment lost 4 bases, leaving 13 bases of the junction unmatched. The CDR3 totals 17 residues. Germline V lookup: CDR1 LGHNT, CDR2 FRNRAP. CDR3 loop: CASGSNSGGVIKYEQFF. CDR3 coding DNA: TGTGCTAGTGGTTCCAATAGCGGGGGGGTGATCAAATATGAGCAGTTCTTC. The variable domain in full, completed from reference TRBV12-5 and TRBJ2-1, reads DARVTQTPRHKVTEMGQEVTMRCQPILGHNTVFWYRQTMMQGLELLAYFRNRAPLDDSGMPKDRFSAEMPDATLATLKIQPSEPRDSAVYFCASGSNSGGVIKYEQFFGPGTRLTVL.

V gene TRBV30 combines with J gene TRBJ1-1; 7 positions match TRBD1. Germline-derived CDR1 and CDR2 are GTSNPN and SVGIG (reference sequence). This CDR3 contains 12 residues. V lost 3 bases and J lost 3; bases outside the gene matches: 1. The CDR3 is CAWRGQDTEAFF. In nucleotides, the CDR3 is TGTGCCTGGAGAGGACAGGACACTGAAGCTTTCTTT. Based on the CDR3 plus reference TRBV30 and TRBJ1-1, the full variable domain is SQTIHQWPATLVQPVGSPLSLECTVEGTSNPNLYWYRQAAGRGLQLLFYSVGIGQISSEVPQNLSASRPQDRQFILSSKKLLLSDSGFYLCAWRGQDTEAFFGQGTRLTVV.

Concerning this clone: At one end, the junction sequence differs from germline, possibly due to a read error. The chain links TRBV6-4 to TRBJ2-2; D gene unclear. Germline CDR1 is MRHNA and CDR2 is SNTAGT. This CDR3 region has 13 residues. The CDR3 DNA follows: TGTGCCAGCAGTGAGAAGGCCCCCGGAGAGCTGTTTTTT. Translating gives CASSEKAPGELFF.

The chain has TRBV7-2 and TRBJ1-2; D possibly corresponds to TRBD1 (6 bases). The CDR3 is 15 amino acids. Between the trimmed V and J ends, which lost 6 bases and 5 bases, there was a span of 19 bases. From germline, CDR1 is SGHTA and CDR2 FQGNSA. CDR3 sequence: CASSPVLRGAYGYTF. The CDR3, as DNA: TGTGCCAGCAGTCCCGTGCTCAGGGGAGCTTATGGCTACACCTTC. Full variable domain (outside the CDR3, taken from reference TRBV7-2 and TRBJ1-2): GAGVSQSPSNKVTEKGKDVELRCDPISGHTALYWYRQSLGQGLEFLIYFQGNSAPDKSGLPSDRFSAERTGGSVSTLTIQRTQQEDSAVYLCASSPVLRGAYGYTFGSGTRLTVV.

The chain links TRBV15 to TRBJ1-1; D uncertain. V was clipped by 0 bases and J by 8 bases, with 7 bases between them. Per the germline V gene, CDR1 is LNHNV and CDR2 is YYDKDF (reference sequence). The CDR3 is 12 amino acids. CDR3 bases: TGTGCCACCAGCAGAGAAGTAGGGGAAGCTTTCTTT. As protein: CATSREVGEAFF.

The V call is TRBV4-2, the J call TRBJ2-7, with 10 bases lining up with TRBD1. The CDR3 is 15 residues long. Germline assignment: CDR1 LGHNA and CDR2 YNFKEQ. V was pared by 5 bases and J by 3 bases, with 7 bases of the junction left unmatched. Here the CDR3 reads CASSWGGQGLYEQYF. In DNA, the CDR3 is TGTGCCAGCAGCTGGGGGGGACAGGGGCTCTACGAGCAGTACTTC.

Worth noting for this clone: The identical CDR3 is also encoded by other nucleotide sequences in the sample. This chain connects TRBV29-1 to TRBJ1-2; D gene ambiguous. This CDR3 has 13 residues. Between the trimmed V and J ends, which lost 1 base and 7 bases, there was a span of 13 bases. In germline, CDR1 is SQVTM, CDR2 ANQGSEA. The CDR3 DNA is TGCAGCGTTGAAGCCCCAACTGGTGGTGGCTACACCTTC. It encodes CSVEAPTGGGYTF.

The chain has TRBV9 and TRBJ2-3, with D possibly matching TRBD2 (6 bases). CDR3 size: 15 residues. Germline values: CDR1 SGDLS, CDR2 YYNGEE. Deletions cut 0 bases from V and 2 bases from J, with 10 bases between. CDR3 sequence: CASSVVGGYTDTQYF. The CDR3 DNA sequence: TGTGCCAGCAGCGTAGTGGGGGGATACACAGATACGCAGTATTTT.

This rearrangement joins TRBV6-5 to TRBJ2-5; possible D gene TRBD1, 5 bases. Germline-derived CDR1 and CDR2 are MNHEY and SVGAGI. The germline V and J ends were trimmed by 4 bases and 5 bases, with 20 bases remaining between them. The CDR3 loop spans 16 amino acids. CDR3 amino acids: CASSSLYRQMGETQYF. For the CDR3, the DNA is TGTGCCAGCAGTTCCTTATACCGACAGATGGGGGAGACCCAGTACTTC.

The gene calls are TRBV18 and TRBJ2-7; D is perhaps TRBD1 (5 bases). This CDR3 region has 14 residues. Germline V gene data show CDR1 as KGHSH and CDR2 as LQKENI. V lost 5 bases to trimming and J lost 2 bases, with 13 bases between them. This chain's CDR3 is CASSIDSAPYEQYV. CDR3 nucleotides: TGTGCCAGCTCAATTGACAGTGCGCCCTACGAGCAGTACGTC.

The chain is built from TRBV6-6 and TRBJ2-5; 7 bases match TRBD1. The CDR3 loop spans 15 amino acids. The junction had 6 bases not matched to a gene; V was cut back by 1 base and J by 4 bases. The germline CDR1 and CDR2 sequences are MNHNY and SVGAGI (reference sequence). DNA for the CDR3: TGTGCCAGCAGTTACTTTCACAGGGGCGGAGAGACCCAGTACTTC. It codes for CASSYFHRGGETQYF.